A selection of T cell receptor beta chains follows, all from one sample in a study of T cells after yellow fever vaccination. TCRdb passed the 5' RACE reads through MiXCR, listing each CDR3 protein once. The repertoire includes hundreds of thousands of distinct CDR3 sequences, about an eighth of them detected once, and around 3% sits in the top ten. The sample was CD4+ T cells sorted from PBMCs, taken 15 days after the yellow fever booster vaccination. All receptors derive from a man aged 18 to 35 who received the YFV17D yellow fever vaccine. CDR3s include the opening cysteine and the closing phenylalanine or tryptophan. A D gene is named only where the DNA matches it firmly. For some rows the clone size is stated as once, few or many, or as a class when expanded; others skip it.

d_call | j_call | clone_size | cdr3_length | v_call | cdr3_aa | cdr3_nt
TRBD2 | TRBJ2-1 | - | 18 | TRBV5-1 | CASSPRALTSGGADEQFF | TGCGCCAGCAGCCCCCGGGCCCTGACTAGCGGGGGGGCCGATGAGCAGTTCTTC
TRBD1 | TRBJ2-5 | many | 15 | TRBV5-1 | CASSFSDRVTETQYF | TGCGCCAGCAGCTTCTCAGACAGGGTTACGGAGACCCAGTACTTC
TRBD1 | TRBJ2-5 | - | 14 | TRBV7-9 | CASSLAEGAETQYF | TGTGCCAGCAGCTTAGCAGAGGGGGCAGAGACCCAGTACTTC
- | TRBJ1-6 | - | 15 | TRBV12-3/TRBV12-4 | CASSSQTANNSPLHF | TGTGCCAGCAGTTCACAGACAGCAAATAATTCACCCCTCCACTTT
- | TRBJ1-4 | - | 14 | TRBV6-5 | CATGVTFRSEKLFF | TGTGCCACCGGGGTCACCTTCCGATCCGAAAAACTGTTTTTT
- | TRBJ2-1 | many | 15 | TRBV5-1 | CASGFLPGSYNEQFF | TGCGCCAGCGGATTCCTCCCAGGGTCCTACAATGAGCAGTTCTTC
- | TRBJ1-5 | few | 13 | TRBV3-1 | CASSQEWSGPQHF | TGTGCCAGCAGCCAAGAATGGTCAGGGCCCCAGCATTTT
- | TRBJ1-1 | - | 11 | TRBV12-3/TRBV12-4 | CASSLMTQAFF | TGTGCCAGCAGTTTGATGACACAAGCTTTCTTT
- | TRBJ2-1 | - | 11 | TRBV6-6 | CASSGSNEQFF | TGTGCCAGCAGCGGGAGCAATGAGCAGTTCTTC
- | TRBJ1-2 | few | 15 | TRBV18 | CASSPPTKREVGYTF | TGTGCCAGCTCACCACCGACGAAGAGGGAAGTTGGCTACACCTTC
- | TRBJ1-1 | - | 13 | TRBV5-1 | CASSFQGHTEAFF | TGCGCCAGCAGCTTCCAGGGGCACACTGAAGCTTTCTTT
TRBD2 | TRBJ2-3 | few | 15 | TRBV11-2 | CASSFFTSGGDTQYF | TGTGCCAGCAGCTTTTTTACCAGCGGGGGAGATACGCAGTATTTT
- | TRBJ2-3 | - | 14 | TRBV29-1 | CSVVVPLRTDTQYF | TGCAGCGTTGTCGTACCCCTTAGGACAGATACGCAGTATTTT
- | TRBJ2-4 | few | 15 | TRBV6-6 | CASSDSRPAKNIQYF | TGTGCCAGCAGTGATAGCCGCCCAGCCAAAAACATTCAGTACTTC
TRBD2 | TRBJ2-2 | - | 15 | TRBV7-3 | CASSPAGTHTGELFF | TGTGCCAGCAGCCCAGCGGGGACGCACACCGGGGAGCTGTTTTTT
- | TRBJ1-6 | few | 12 | TRBV6-6 | CASSLTPVPLHF | TGTGCCAGCAGTCTGACTCCGGTGCCCCTCCACTTT
TRBD1 | TRBJ2-7 | many | 14 | TRBV12-3/TRBV12-4 | CASSLRQGVVEQYF | TGTGCCAGCAGTTTAAGGCAGGGGGTAGTCGAGCAGTACTTC
TRBD1 | TRBJ1-2 | few | 16 | TRBV5-1 | CASSILGQGGTSGYTF | TGCGCCAGCAGCATCCTGGGACAGGGGGGAACTTCTGGCTACACCTTC
- | TRBJ2-1 | few | 13 | TRBV7-8 | CASSWGGGDEQFF | TGTGCCAGCAGCTGGGGGGGCGGTGATGAGCAGTTCTTC
TRBD1 | TRBJ1-1 | - | 14 | TRBV3-1 | CASSHRDRYTEAFF | TGTGCCAGCAGCCACCGGGACAGGTACACTGAAGCTTTCTTT
- | TRBJ1-2 | - | 14 | TRBV28 | CASGRGTALGGYTF | TGTGCCAGCGGGCGAGGGACCGCACTCGGTGGCTACACCTTC
- | TRBJ1-1 | - | 15 | TRBV12-3/TRBV12-4 | CASTLWWGTRNEAFF | TGTGCCAGCACCCTCTGGTGGGGGACCCGTAATGAAGCTTTCTTT
TRBD1 | TRBJ2-2 | many | 15 | TRBV7-2 | CATTRDRVNTGELFF | TGTGCCACCACAAGGGACAGGGTGAACACCGGGGAGCTGTTTTTT
- | TRBJ2-3 | - | 14 | TRBV9 | CASSVWDGTDTQYF | TGTGCCAGCAGCGTATGGGACGGCACAGATACGCAGTATTTT
- | TRBJ2-5 | few | 15 | TRBV7-7 | CASSPGWGTRGTQYF | TGTGCCAGCAGCCCCGGGTGGGGGACGCGGGGGACCCAGTACTTC
- | TRBJ1-1 | - | 12 | TRBV30 | CAWSYRFGGAFF | TGTGCCTGGAGTTATCGCTTTGGAGGAGCTTTCTTT
TRBD2 | TRBJ2-1 | many | 15 | TRBV27 | CASRKAGGAPNEQFF | TGTGCCAGTCGTAAAGCGGGGGGGGCCCCCAATGAGCAGTTCTTC
- | TRBJ1-1 | - | 16 | TRBV27 | CASSFTSLGGATKAFF | TGTGCCAGCAGTTTCACTTCTTTGGGAGGGGCCACCAAAGCTTTCTTT
- | TRBJ2-3 | - | 14 | TRBV10-3 | CAISGWEHTDTQYF | TGTGCCATCAGTGGGTGGGAGCACACAGATACGCAGTATTTT
TRBD1 | TRBJ2-7 | many | 13 | TRBV20-1 | CSARKPTGGQQYF | TGCAGTGCTAGAAAGCCCACAGGGGGCCAGCAGTACTTC
- | TRBJ2-2 | few | 16 | TRBV5-5 | CASSLRTPPNTGELFF | TGTGCCAGCAGCTTACGGACGCCCCCGAACACCGGGGAGCTGTTTTTT